The present T cell receptor beta chain was sequenced within a study of blood T cell repertoires in COVID-19. The wider study: Italy, Spain and the United States were the sources of the convalescent and acute COVID-19 samples. Sample material is recorded as cDNA or gDNA derived from T cells, B-cell-depleted T cells, or PBMCs.

Losses at the gene ends were 5 bases for V and 7 bases for J; bases not matched to a gene: 10. The CDR3 contains 15 residues. CDR1 and CDR2 (germline): SGHAT, FQNNGV. Source study methods: Using reference gene primer amplification, nucleated cell counts were estimated. Sequencing was performed with immunoSEQ multiplex PCR; in TCRdb, only in-frame clones are kept and a portion is missing. V and J calls plus clone size are reproduced from that table; the DNA served to infer D and trimming. The sample lists approximately 150,000 clones; 84% were seen once. The genes are TRBV11-2 and TRBJ2-3; 9 positions agree with TRBD2. The TCR sequence derives from a human donor in a cohort sampled during active COVID-19. The source material was peripheral blood. CDR3 amino acids: CASSPLAGAGYTQYF. CDR3 coding DNA: TGTGCCAGCAGCCCCTTAGCGGGGGCGGGATATACGCAGTATTTT.